The 30 T cell receptor beta chains listed next were all sequenced from one sample in a study of cytomegalovirus exposure and HLA in healthy donors. Sequencing used immunoSEQ multiplex PCR; TCRdb keeps in-frame clones, though not all of them. Of just under 150,000 clones in the sample, approximately 90% were seen once. The sample taken for sequencing was PBMCs. These receptors were obtained from a man in his late teens or twenties in good health and CMV-seropositive.

This chain's CDR3 is CASSGASYGYTF. CDR3 sequence (DNA): TGTGCCAGCAGTGGGGCCTCCTATGGCTACACCTTC. This chain connects TRBV25-1 to TRBJ1-2; D is undetermined. Between the trimmed V and J ends, which lost 4 bases and 4 bases, there was a span of 7 bases. Germline CDR1 MGHDK, CDR2 SYGVNS. The CDR3 runs 12 residues.

This clone was observed a few times. The J gene is TRBJ2-7, the V gene TRBV7-6, with 12 bases fitting TRBD2. Looked up from germline, CDR1 is SGHVS and CDR2 is FNYEAQ. The CDR3 totals 17 residues. The ends lost 0 bases at V and 4 bases at J; junction bases unmatched: 7. Written as DNA, the CDR3 is TGTGCCAGCAGCTTAGCGCTGACTAGCGGGAGTAGGTACGAGCAGTACTTC. Amino acid sequence: CASSLALTSGSRYEQYF. Drawing the rest from reference TRBV7-6 and TRBJ2-7, the complete variable domain is GAGVSQSPRYKVTKRGQDVALRCDPISGHVSLYWYRQALGQGPEFLTYFNYEAQQDKSGLPNDRFSAERPEGSISTLTIQRTEQRDSAMYRCASSLALTSGSRYEQYFGPGTRLTVT.

This clone was found once. This chain joins TRBV4-1 and TRBJ1-2; D might be TRBD1 (5 bases). The CDR3 is 13 amino acids. Germline CDR1 and CDR2: MGHRA and YSYEKL. V was trimmed by 1 base and J by 14 bases, leaving 17 bases between them. The CDR3 sequence: CASSQVELGPRTF. The CDR3 DNA sequence: TGCGCCAGCAGCCAAGTGGAGTTGGGGCCGAGGACCTTC.

CDR3 DNA: TGTGCGACAGAAAGAGACTATGGCTACACCTTC. Its translation is CATERDYGYTF. The V and J genes are TRBV19 and TRBJ1-2, with D tentatively TRBD1 (5 bases). This CDR3 comprises 11 residues. CDR1 and CDR2 from the germline V gene are LNHDA and SQIVND (reference sequence).

This clone was seen only a few times. The CDR3 DNA reads as TGTGCCAGCAGCCTCAGGGAGAACACCGGGGAGCTGTTTTTT. Translating it yields CASSLRENTGELFF. This chain connects TRBV7-9 to TRBJ2-2; tentatively, D is TRBD1 (5 bases). V was cut by 5 bases and J by 1 base, with 8 bases left in between. Germline-derived CDR1 and CDR2 are SEHNR and FQNEAQ (reference sequence). This CDR3 spans 14 amino acids.

V usage is TRBV9 and J usage is TRBJ1-2, with D unresolved. From germline, CDR1 is SGDLS and CDR2 YYNGEE. The CDR3 is 13 residues long. The V end was cut by 4 bases, the J end by 0 bases, with 7 bases between. The CDR3 DNA is TGTGCCAGCAGCCTAAACGCTAACTATGGCTACACCTTC. Protein: CASSLNANYGYTF.

This chain uses TRBV30 with TRBJ1-4, with TRBD1 matching 9 bases. The CDR3 loop spans 14 amino acids. V lost 2 bases and J lost 4; bases outside the gene matches: 2. Germline V lookup: CDR1 GTSNPN, CDR2 SVGIG (reference sequence). The CDR3 loop is CAWSSTGGNEKLFF. As DNA, the CDR3 is TGTGCCTGGAGTTCGACAGGGGGTAATGAAAAACTGTTTTTT.

A single count supports this clone. V usage is TRBV5-1 and J usage is TRBJ2-1; D not certain. Germline-derived CDR1 and CDR2 are SGHRS and YFSETQ. Trimming removed 2 bases from V and 5 bases from J, with 20 bases in between. The CDR3 spans 17 residues. This chain's CDR3 is CASSFTKASVVDNEQFF. CDR3 bases: TGCGCCAGCAGCTTTACGAAGGCGAGCGTGGTCGACAATGAGCAGTTCTTC.

This sequence joins TRBV4-1 and TRBJ1-1; D call uncertain. Germline values: CDR1 MGHRA, CDR2 YSYEKL. This CDR3 region has 14 residues. V was trimmed by 6 bases and J by 0 bases, leaving 11 bases between them. CDR3 region: CASSQVPMNTEAFF. CDR3 coding DNA: TGCGCCAGCAGTCAGGTCCCTATGAACACTGAAGCTTTCTTT.

The V gene is TRBV9, the J gene TRBJ2-3, with TRBD2 matching over 10 bases. V lost 2 bases, J lost 2 bases, and 2 bases stayed unmatched. The CDR3 runs to 15 residues. CDR1 and CDR2 (germline): SGDLS, YYNGEE. CDR3: CASSVTSGNTDTQYF. CDR3 nucleotide sequence: TGTGCCAGCAGCGTCACTAGCGGGAACACAGATACGCAGTATTTT.

The sample holds one count of this clone. J is TRBJ2-1 and V is TRBV9; TRBD1 aligns across 8 bases. The trim removed 0 bases at V and 4 bases at J, leaving 3 bases unmatched. The CDR3 runs 15 residues. Germline V gene data show CDR1 as SGDLS and CDR2 as YYNGEE. The CDR3, as DNA: TGTGCCAGCAGCGTAGCGGACAGGGTATACAATGAGCAGTTCTTC. Translating it yields CASSVADRVYNEQFF.

The V call is TRBV28, the J call TRBJ1-1; the D gene is possibly TRBD1 (6 bases). The CDR3 loop spans 17 amino acids. V dropped 7 bases and J dropped 2 bases, with 23 bases sitting between them. The germline V gene has CDR1 MDHEN and CDR2 SYDVKM. The DNA of the CDR3 is TGTGCCAGCACTTACCCCGGGGGGCATTACAGAAACACTGAAGCTTTCTTT. Translating it yields CASTYPGGHYRNTEAFF.

V usage is TRBV11-2 and J usage is TRBJ1-5, with D uncertain. CDR3 length: 16 residues. Germline V gene data show CDR1 as SGHAT and CDR2 as FQNNGV. V was clipped by 1 base and J by 0 bases, with 10 bases between them. CDR3 nucleotide sequence: TGTGCCAGCAGCTTAGGCACAGACTATAGCAATCAGCCCCAGCATTTT. Protein sequence: CASSLGTDYSNQPQHF.

This clone was detected a few times. V gene TRBV5-1 combines with J gene TRBJ1-2; D might be TRBD1 (5 bases). The V end lost 0 bases, the J end lost 6 bases, and 12 bases lay between the germline ends. The CDR3 extends over 14 amino acids. Germline lookup yields CDR1 SGHRS and CDR2 YFSETQ. The CDR3 sequence is CASSLVAGMDGYTF. The CDR3 DNA sequence: TGCGCCAGCAGCTTGGTGGCAGGGATGGATGGCTACACCTTC.

This clone was picked up a small number of times. V and J are TRBV7-9 and TRBJ1-4; D not resolved. This CDR3 region has 15 residues. Germline V gene sequence: CDR1 SEHNR, CDR2 FQNEAQ (reference sequence). Between the trimmed V and J ends, which lost 5 bases and 8 bases, there was a span of 18 bases. The CDR3 DNA reads TGTGCCAGCAGCCCGCCCGGAGGGAGTTACGAAAAACTGTTTTTT. Its translation is CASSPPGGSYEKLFF.

J is TRBJ2-2 and V is TRBV5-1; no clear D. The CDR3 is 13 amino acids. Germline V gives CDR1 SGHRS, CDR2 YFSETQ. V lost 2 bases, J lost 4 bases, and 6 bases lay in between. CDR3 residues: CASSFSTTGELFF. Written as DNA, the CDR3 is TGCGCCAGCAGCTTTTCTACCACCGGGGAGCTGTTTTTT.

V and J are TRBV5-6 and TRBJ1-6; 7 bases are shared with TRBD1. Germline lookup yields CDR1 SGHDT and CDR2 YYEEEE. The ends lost 4 bases at V and 9 bases at J; junction bases unmatched: 10. The length of the CDR3 is 15 residues. The CDR3 protein is CASSGGTAIGSPLHF. For the CDR3, the DNA is TGTGCCAGCAGCGGCGGGACAGCGATAGGTTCACCCCTCCACTTT.

The rearrangement links TRBV27 to TRBJ2-5; a possible D gene is TRBD1 (6 bases). The CDR3 runs to 14 residues. Germline-derived CDR1 and CDR2 are MNHEY and SMNVEV (reference sequence). V was shortened by 4 bases and J by 1 base, with 10 bases between the two germline ends. The CDR3: CASSSRTAQETQYF. CDR3 coding DNA: TGTGCCAGCAGTTCCCGGACAGCCCAAGAGACCCAGTACTTC.

V gene TRBV27 combines with J gene TRBJ2-2; 8 bases map to TRBD2. The CDR3 is 12 residues long. Losses at the gene ends were 10 bases for V and 5 bases for J; bases not matched to a gene: 3. The germline V gene encodes CDR1 MNHEY and CDR2 SMNVEV (reference sequence). The CDR3 loop is CAIGGVTGELFF. CDR3 sequence (DNA): TGTGCCATCGGGGGGGTGACCGGGGAGCTGTTTTTT.

This CDR3 reads CASSHPRGETQYF. CDR3 bases: TGCGCCAGCAGCCACCCCAGGGGAGAGACCCAGTACTTC. The V and J genes are TRBV4-1 and TRBJ2-5, with a possible D match to TRBD1 (6 bases). Germline loops: CDR1 MGHRA, CDR2 YSYEKL. This CDR3 comprises 13 residues. V lost 3 bases to trimming and J lost 4 bases, with 9 bases between them.

J is TRBJ2-3 and V is TRBV5-1; possible D gene TRBD2, 5 bases. Germline values: CDR1 SGHRS, CDR2 YFSETQ. V lost 4 bases and J lost 1, with 10 bases in between. This CDR3 has 14 residues. The DNA of the CDR3 is TGCGCCAGCAGCGATCGAGGGCGCACAGATACGCAGTATTTT. This translates into CASSDRGRTDTQYF.

This clone appeared a few times. V usage is TRBV28 and J usage is TRBJ1-2, with TRBD1 as a possible D gene (6 bases). The V end was cut by 6 bases, the J end by 8 bases, with 19 bases between. The CDR3 loop spans 14 amino acids. Germline V gene lookup returns CDR1 MDHEN and CDR2 SYDVKM. CDR3 DNA sequence: TGTGCCAGCAGGCCGCCCGGACAGTTAAGGGGCTACACCTTC. Amino acid sequence: CASRPPGQLRGYTF.

The rearrangement links TRBV13 to TRBJ2-1, with a tentative D call TRBD2 (5 bases). The CDR3 extends over 13 amino acids. V dropped 4 bases and J dropped 9 bases, with 13 bases sitting between them. Per germline, CDR1 PRHDT and CDR2 FYEKMQ (reference sequence). CDR3 coding DNA: TGTGCCAGCAGCTCCGGGAATATCGGTGAGCAGTTCTTC. Amino acids: CASSSGNIGEQFF.

The genes are TRBV7-9 and TRBJ1-2; TRBD1 agrees at 8 bases. Germline CDR1 SEHNR, CDR2 FQNEAQ (reference sequence). This CDR3 has 16 amino acids. The trim removed 5 bases at V and 6 bases at J, leaving 14 bases unmatched. The CDR3 bases are TGTGCCAGCAGCCCTCGGGACAGGACTAAAACGGATGGCTACACCTTC. This sequence encodes CASSPRDRTKTDGYTF.

The chain is built from TRBV6-5 and TRBJ1-2, with 7 bases matching TRBD1. The CDR3 length is 14 residues. Per germline, CDR1 MNHEY and CDR2 SVGAGI. With 6 bases clipped from V and 3 bases from J, the junction kept 7 bases outside the gene matches. CDR3 bases: TGTGCCAGCAGCTGGGACAGAAAAGACTATGGCTACACCTTC. This encodes CASSWDRKDYGYTF.

CDR3 DNA sequence: TGTGCCAGCAGCCAGGGACTTGGTACGCAGTATTTT. Translation: CASSQGLGTQYF. The V call is TRBV5-6, the J call TRBJ2-3, with D perhaps TRBD2 (6 bases). Germline lookup yields CDR1 SGHDT and CDR2 YYEEEE. This CDR3 spans 12 amino acids. The V gene lost 4 bases and the J gene lost 8 bases, with 11 bases spanning the gap. The entire variable domain, with the rest obtained from reference TRBV5-6 and TRBJ2-3, is as follows: DAGVTQSPTHLIKTRGQQVTLRCSPKSGHDTVSWYQQALGQGPQFIFQYYEEEERQRGNFPDRFSGHQFPNYSSELNVNALLLGDSALYLCASSQGLGTQYFGPGTRLTVL.

The chain links TRBV30 to TRBJ2-7, with 9 nucleotides matching TRBD1. The length of the CDR3 is 14 residues. J was trimmed by 3 bases and V by 4 bases; bases with no gene match: 7. Germline-derived CDR1 and CDR2 are GTSNPN and SVGIG (reference sequence). As DNA, the CDR3 is TGTGCCTGGAACCATGGACAGGGGAACTACGAGCAGTACTTC. Translated, it gives CAWNHGQGNYEQYF.

This clone was counted once. V gene TRBV27 combines with J gene TRBJ2-7; 9 bases line up with TRBD1. The germline V gene has CDR1 MNHEY and CDR2 SMNVEV (reference sequence). CDR3 length equals 16 residues. V shed 2 bases, J shed 6 bases, and the junction held 11 bases outside the gene matches. The CDR3 region has the DNA TGTGCCAGCAGTTTACCTCCGGGACAGGGTCCTTCCGAGCAGTACTTC. Amino acid sequence: CASSLPPGQGPSEQYF.

This sequence joins TRBV9 and TRBJ1-2; D uncertain. With 4 bases removed from V and 6 bases from J, the gap between germline ends came to 16 bases. CDR3 length: 14 amino acids. Germline-derived CDR1 and CDR2 are SGDLS and YYNGEE. This chain's CDR3 is CASSMRGRSDGYTF. CDR3 coding DNA: TGTGCCAGCAGCATGCGAGGGAGAAGCGATGGCTACACCTTC.

The V and J genes are TRBV29-1 and TRBJ1-1; D is perhaps TRBD1 (5 bases). The CDR3 covers 13 residues. V was clipped by 8 bases and J by 3 bases, with 16 bases between them. The germline V gene encodes CDR1 SQVTM and CDR2 ANQGSEA. The CDR3 loop reads CSLKVGADTEAFF. The CDR3 region has the DNA TGCAGCCTTAAAGTAGGGGCGGACACTGAAGCTTTCTTT.